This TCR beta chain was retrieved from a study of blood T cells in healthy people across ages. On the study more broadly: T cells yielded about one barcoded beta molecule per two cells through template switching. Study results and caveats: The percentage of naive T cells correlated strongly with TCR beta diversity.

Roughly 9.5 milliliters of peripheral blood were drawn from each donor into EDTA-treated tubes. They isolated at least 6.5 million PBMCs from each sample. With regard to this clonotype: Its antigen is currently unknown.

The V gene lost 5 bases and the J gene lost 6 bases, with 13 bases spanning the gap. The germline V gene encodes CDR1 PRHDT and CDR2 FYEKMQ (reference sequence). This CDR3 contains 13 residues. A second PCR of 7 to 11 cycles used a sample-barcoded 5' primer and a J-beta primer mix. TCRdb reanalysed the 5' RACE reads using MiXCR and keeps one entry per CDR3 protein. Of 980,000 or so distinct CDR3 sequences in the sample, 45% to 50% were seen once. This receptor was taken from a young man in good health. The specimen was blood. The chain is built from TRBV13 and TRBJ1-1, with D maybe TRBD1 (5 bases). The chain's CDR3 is CASSPVAGPEAFF. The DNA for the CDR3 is TGTGCCAGCAGCCCCGTTGCGGGGCCTGAAGCTTTCTTT.